This TCR beta chain was identified during a study of cytomegalovirus exposure and HLA in healthy donors (dated by TCRdb to about 2017). Regarding the complete study: An earlier analysis of some 620 of the donors reported around 280 Gb of sequence data and around 120 million unique TCR beta sequences obtained from around 170 million T cells. A separate validation cohort of about 110 different subjects was used in addition to the roughly 670-subject first cohort. About 280 gigabases of sequencing data and around 80 million unique TCR sequences made up an early release that covered over 550 HLA-typed donors. Among the roughly 390 genotyped donors, approximately 81% belonged to the genetic ancestry cluster associated with self-reported Caucasian donors. Among under 450 genotyped donors of the cohort, an average of around 240,000 unique TCR beta nucleotide sequences were sequenced per donor, about a sixth of them non-productive. In the later analysis, no new phenotypic data were used to find candidate immune exposures; instead, reliance was placed on TCR beta sequences and their occurrence across donors. The study combined high-throughput TCR immunosequencing, statistical association of individual TCRs with disease status, and machine learning to predict cytomegalovirus infection status. To study patterns of TCR occurrence, a later analysis re-analyzed previously published TCR beta repertoires from just over 650 donors and added high-resolution HLA genotyping. A later genetic analysis used genome-wide SNP genotypes for about 55% of the 666 donors, treating that subset as a discovery cohort. The study was designed to test whether signatures of past pathogen exposure could be identified by cataloging public T cell receptors. The number of donors typed differed by locus, with roughly 620-630 for A, B, C, DRB1 and DQB1, 522 for DQA1, some 570 for DPA1, and around 450 for DPB1. All discovery cohort repertoires had been generated on a single sequencing platform. Four or five DR-DQ haplotypes were treated as single units for association and clustering because of strong linkage in the cohort. The study profiled the T cell repertoires of around 700 subjects by immunosequencing and related them to cytomegalovirus serostatus. HLA typing covered class I and class II loci at four-digit resolution. Alongside the repertoire data, information on donor age, sex, ethnicity and CMV serostatus was compiled. An earlier analysis of 500 to 750 of the donors applied high-throughput TCR beta sequencing to assess whether each TCR beta V gene segment acted as functional or pseudogenic.

Library creation used the immunoSEQ multiplex PCR assay. The multiplex PCR relied on a mix of 60 forward primers for TCR Vbeta segments and 13 reverse primers for TCR Jbeta segments. The CDR3 region of rearranged TCR beta genes was amplified from genomic DNA by a multiplex PCR assay. Amplified TCR beta libraries were sequenced as 87-base-pair reads on the Illumina HiSeq System. Under the source paper's analysis protocol: A later analysis tallied some 79 million unique TCR beta chains across the 650 to 750 repertoires, and some 12 million of those chains were shared by two or more donors. Raw reads were error-corrected and collapsed into unique sequences with a nearest-neighbor algorithm that merged closely related sequences to remove PCR and sequencing errors. V, D and J gene segments were assigned by aligning CDR3 sequences to IMGT reference sequences. For a sequence to be retained, a match of at least six nucleotides to both a V gene segment and a J gene segment was required. Rearrangements were called productive when the CDR3 lacked stop codons and stayed in frame with V and J; all others were non-productive. Following IMGT convention, CDR3 was defined as the stretch from the second conserved V-encoded cysteine up to the conserved J-encoded phenylalanine. In an earlier analysis of 587 of the donors, sequences lacking an unambiguous match to a single V gene segment were excluded. An earlier analysis of fewer than 750 of the donors called V segments functional above 56.7% productive rearrangements and segregating when the between-donor standard deviation exceeded 5%. To diagnose cytomegalovirus status from the catalog of TCR beta chain sequences, a statistical classification framework was built. In a later analysis, V and J genes were assigned by comparing TCR nucleotide sequences against IMGT/GENE-DB human TR gene sequences. A later analysis assigned CDR3 sequences and most-parsimonious VDJ recombination scenarios with the TCRdist pipeline. In a later analysis, each TCR beta chain was defined by its CDR3 amino acid sequence together with its V-gene family, and reads lacking a unique V-gene family were excluded. To address suspected cross-contamination and a sequencing artifact, a later analysis removed 592 highly shared, low-generation-probability nucleotide sequences. For each public chain, a later analysis derived a clonal expansion index from normalized ranks of inferred template counts within each repertoire. A later analysis computed generation probabilities with a VDJ recombination model fitted to out-of-frame rearrangements, and checked the results against IGoR. In a later analysis, hypergeometric tests were used to score TCR-TCR, TCR-HLA and TCR-CMV co-occurrence, with a repertoire-size bias correction applied to TCR pairs. False discovery rates were estimated in a later analysis by permuting HLA or CMV assignments 20 times. In a later analysis, co-occurring TCRs were grouped with DBSCAN, and TCRdist sequence similarity was added when clustering was performed within HLA-allele-positive subsets. For co-occurrence clustering, repertoires with fewer than 30,000 or more than 120,000 public chains were excluded, along with roughly 5 repertoires with anomalous nucleotide sharing. The source is immuneACCESS, and TCRdb retained only in-frame sequences with V and J called. Part of the clones is not carried over; for the studies checked, unresolved V genes explain less than half of this, and the remainder is unexplained. V and J calls and clone size are those listed in that table; D and trimming were worked out from the DNA. Within this sample are tens of thousands of clones, with roughly 75% of them counted one time only. The biggest ten clones account for about 7.4% of the sample.

The CDR3 holds 15 amino acids from the cysteine to the phenylalanine. Only CDR3 DNA remains: 45 bases, in frame from the first base. Via the germline V gene, CDR1 is MNHNS and CDR2 SASEGT. V sheds 2 bases and J sheds 0 bases, leaving 5 bases between their ends. The cohort was made up of several hundred healthy bone marrow donors. All cohort members were sampled while nominally healthy, although unrecorded immune exposures were likely present. The donor was CMV seropositive and belonged to the group of more than 250 seropositive cohort members. A peripheral blood sample was collected from each donor, and TCR beta sequencing was performed on peripheral blood mononuclear cells. Genomic DNA was extracted from the blood cell samples with the Qiagen DNeasy Blood Extraction Kit. With regard to this clone: The antigen it binds to is not known. No quality values exist for individual bases; no much larger clone is one base distant.

Study-level results and caveats: According to a later analysis, TCR association rates differed among HLA loci, with DRB1 alleles showing the most associated TCRs and HLA-C alleles showing the fewest. For the cohort, immune exposure information was limited to CMV serostatus. According to a later analysis, most CMV-associated TCR beta chains appeared to be HLA-restricted, and the HLA associations seemed to be driven largely by CMV exposure. V-gene and J-gene trimming of TCR beta chains was associated with a missense DCLRE1C variant in a later genetic analysis, and the association was replicated in an independent cohort. A later analysis found that HLA-associated TCR beta chains were more clonally expanded and had lower generation probabilities than equally common non-associated chains. In a later analysis, 16,951 TCR beta sequences were associated with specific HLA alleles at a false discovery rate of 0.05. HLA typing was unavailable for some donors at each locus, so association tests used only the typed subset. Compared with the roughly 600-donor mean, donors in an Asian-associated ancestry cluster had fewer N-insertions in productive TCRs, according to a later genetic analysis. The sequencing pipeline was judged likely to have produced a cluster of highly shared sequence variants as a technical artifact. According to a later analysis, parvovirus B19, influenza, CMV and Epstein-Barr virus appeared linked to several top co-occurrence clusters. Presence/absence analyses assumed roughly uniform sequencing depth across donors, an assumption that may not hold. A total of around 150 TCR beta chains were listed by the study as associated with cytomegalovirus. When HLA alleles, especially DR and DQ, strongly co-occurred, attributing TCR associations to individual alleles was difficult. Only TCR beta chains were sequenced in this cohort, and the absence of alpha or paired-chain data limited detectable features. A few of the identified cytomegalovirus-associated TCR beta chains were confirmed in vitro to be specific for cytomegalovirus antigens. The earlier analysis of around 600 of the donors excluded 15 to 20 rarely observed V segments, including chromosome 9 orphons, because counts were too low. Because the 87-base-pair reads could not distinguish some IMGT-functional V segments, including TRBV6-2 and TRBV6-3, those segments were excluded. In both the original and validation cohorts, the classifier was reported to diagnose cytomegalovirus status with high specificity and sensitivity. Linkage disequilibrium might explain the correlated functional status among segregating V segments, but an unknown experimental factor could not be ruled out. Most TCR sequences were observed very rarely across donors, whereas some public TCRs were present in many individuals. A further reported finding was that TCR beta sequences accurately predicted the HLA-A and HLA-B alleles for most subjects in the first cohort. An earlier analysis of roughly 570 of the donors showed that most TCR beta V segments appeared in productive rearrangements either about 87% or about 30% of the time, which broadly matched IMGT annotations. It was suggested by the authors that the approach could potentially be generalized to other disease states and immunological phenotypes.

The material sequenced was PBMCs. This clonotype was obtained from a woman in her twenties or thirties in good health and CMV-seropositive. Recombination linked TRBV6-1 to TRBJ2-6; confidence is insufficient to name the D gene. In nucleotide form, the sequence is TGTGCCAGCAGTGAAACTGGCTCTGGGGCCAACGTCCTGACTTTC. Translated, this is CASSETGSGANVLTF.